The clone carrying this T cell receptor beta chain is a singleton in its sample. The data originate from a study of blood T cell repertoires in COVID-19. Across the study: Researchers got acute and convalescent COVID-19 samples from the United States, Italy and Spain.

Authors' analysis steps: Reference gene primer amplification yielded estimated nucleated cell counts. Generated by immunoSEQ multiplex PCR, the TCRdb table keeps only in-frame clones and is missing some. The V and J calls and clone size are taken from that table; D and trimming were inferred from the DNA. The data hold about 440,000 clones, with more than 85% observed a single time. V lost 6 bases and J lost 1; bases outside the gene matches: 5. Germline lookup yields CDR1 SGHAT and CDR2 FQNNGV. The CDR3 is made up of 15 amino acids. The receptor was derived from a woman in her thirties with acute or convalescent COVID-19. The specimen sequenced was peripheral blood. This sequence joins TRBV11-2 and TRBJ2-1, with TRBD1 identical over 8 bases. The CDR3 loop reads CASSSRQGSYNEQFF. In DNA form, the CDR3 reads TGTGCCAGCAGTTCGAGACAGGGGTCCTACAATGAGCAGTTCTTC.